This T cell receptor (beta chain) was sequenced during a study of T cell changes during pregnancy in multiple sclerosis. Assay: immunoSEQ multiplex PCR; the TCRdb copy retains only in-frame clones and omits some. The sample gives fewer than 70,000 clones, approximately 87% of which show up once; approximately 5.3% is in the top ten. The CDR3 loop spans 13 amino acids. V lost 6 bases and J lost 5, with 13 bases in between. Germline values: CDR1 MDHEN, CDR2 SYDVKM. This receptor was identified in a human donor whose cells served as feeder cells for cultures in a pregnancy study. The V and J genes are TRBV28 and TRBJ1-2; D is ambiguous. Sequencing was performed on peripheral blood from another person, used as feeder cells. DNA of the CDR3: TGTGCCAGCAGCGGCACGGACCGATATGGCTACACCTTC. This gives the protein CASSGTDRYGYTF.